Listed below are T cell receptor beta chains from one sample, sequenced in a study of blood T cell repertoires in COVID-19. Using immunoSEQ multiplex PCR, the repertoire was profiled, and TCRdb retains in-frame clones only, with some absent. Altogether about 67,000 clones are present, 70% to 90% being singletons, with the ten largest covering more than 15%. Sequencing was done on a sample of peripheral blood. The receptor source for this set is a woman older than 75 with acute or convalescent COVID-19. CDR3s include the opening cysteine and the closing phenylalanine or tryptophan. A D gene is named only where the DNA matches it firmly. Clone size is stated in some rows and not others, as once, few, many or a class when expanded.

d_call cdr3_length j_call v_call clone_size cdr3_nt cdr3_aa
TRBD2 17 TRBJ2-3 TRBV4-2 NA TGTGCCAGCAGCCAACGGTGGCGGGGGGCTGGCACAGATACGCAGTATTTT CASSQRWRGAGTDTQYF
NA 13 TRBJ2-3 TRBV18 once TGTGCCAGCTCACCAAACAGGGCAGATACGCAGTATTTT CASSPNRADTQYF
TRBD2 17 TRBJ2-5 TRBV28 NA TGTGCCAGCAGTTCCCCTAGACTAGCGGGGGGGCTGGAGACCCAGTACTTC CASSSPRLAGGLETQYF
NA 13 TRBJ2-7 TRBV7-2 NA TGTGCCAGCAGCTTCCGGGACACCTACGAGCAGTACTTC CASSFRDTYEQYF
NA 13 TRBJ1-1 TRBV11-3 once TGTGCCAGCAGCATGGACAGTCGGGGTAAAGCTTTCTTT CASSMDSRGKAFF
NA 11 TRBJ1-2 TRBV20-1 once TGCAGTGCTAGAGTGAGGGCTGGCTACACCTTC CSARVRAGYTF
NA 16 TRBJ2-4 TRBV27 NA TGTGCCAGCAGTCGGTCCTCGGAGGTGGGTGAAAACATTCAGTACTTC CASSRSSEVGENIQYF
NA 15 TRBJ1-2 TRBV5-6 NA TGTGCCAGCAGCTTGGTTGGGCAGGGCCGATATGGCTACACCTTC CASSLVGQGRYGYTF
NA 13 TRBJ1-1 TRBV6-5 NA TGTGCCAGCAGTCTATCTCTGAACACTGAAGCTTTCTTT CASSLSLNTEAFF
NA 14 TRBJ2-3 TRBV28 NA TGTGCCAGCAGTTCCGGGAGTACGACAGATACGCAGTATTTT CASSSGSTTDTQYF
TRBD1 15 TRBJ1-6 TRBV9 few TGTGCCAGCAGCGTCAAAGGGACAGGGAATTCACCCCTCCACTTT CASSVKGTGNSPLHF
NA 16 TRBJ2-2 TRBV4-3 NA TGCGCCAGCAGCCACGGGGGGCCACGTTACACCGGGGAGCTGTTTTTT CASSHGGPRYTGELFF
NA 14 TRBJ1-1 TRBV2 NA TGTGCCAGCAGTGTTTGGCGGTTGAACACTGAAGCTTTCTTT CASSVWRLNTEAFF
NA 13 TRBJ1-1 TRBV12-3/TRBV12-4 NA TGTGCCAGCAGTTTTGGGCAGGGAGGTGAAGCTTTCTTT CASSFGQGGEAFF
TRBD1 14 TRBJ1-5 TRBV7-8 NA TGTGCCAGCAGCTGGGACAGGGTAGGGCAGCCCCAGCATTTT CASSWDRVGQPQHF
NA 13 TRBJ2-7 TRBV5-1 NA TGCGCCAGCAGCTTGGAAGGGGGGGTCGAGCAGTACTTC CASSLEGGVEQYF
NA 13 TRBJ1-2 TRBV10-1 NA TGCGCCAGCAGTGAGTCGGCAAACTATGGCTACACCTTC CASSESANYGYTF
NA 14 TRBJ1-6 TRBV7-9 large TGTGCCAGCAGCTTAAGGCGGGAGAATTCACCCCTCCACTTT CASSLRRENSPLHF
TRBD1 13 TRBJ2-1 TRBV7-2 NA TGTGCCAGCAGCGCAGACAGGGGGGGAGAGCAGTTCTTC CASSADRGGEQFF
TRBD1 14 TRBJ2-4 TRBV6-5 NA TGTGCCAGCAGAACCAGGGGGTCCAAAAACATTCAGTACTTC CASRTRGSKNIQYF
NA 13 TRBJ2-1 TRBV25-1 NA TGTGCCAGCAGTGAATTCGGGTACAATGAGCAGTTCTTC CASSEFGYNEQFF
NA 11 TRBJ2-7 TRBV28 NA TGTGCCAGCAGTTCCCGACAGGAGCAGTACTTC CASSSRQEQYF
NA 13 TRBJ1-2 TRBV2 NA TGTGCCAGCAGTGAATCAGGGATAGGGGGCTACACCTTC CASSESGIGGYTF
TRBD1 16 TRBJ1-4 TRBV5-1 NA TGCGCCAGCAGCTCCTCAGGGACAGGTGATAATGAAAAACTGTTTTTT CASSSSGTGDNEKLFF
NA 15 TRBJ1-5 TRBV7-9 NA TGTGCCAGCAGCTTAGATGGGGGCGGCAATCAGCCCCAGCATTTT CASSLDGGGNQPQHF
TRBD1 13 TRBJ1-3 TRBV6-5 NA TGTGCCAGCGGGGGGACAGGAGTAGACACCATATATTTT CASGGTGVDTIYF
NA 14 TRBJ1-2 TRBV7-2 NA TGTGCCAGCAGCCCAAGTCGGGCTAACTATGGCTACACCTTC CASSPSRANYGYTF
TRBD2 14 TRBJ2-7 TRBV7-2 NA TGTGCCAGCAGCTTAGGCACTAGCGGGAGCAGTACATACTTC CASSLGTSGSSTYF